Here is one TCR beta chain with its context. This sample is drawn from a study of blood T cell repertoires in COVID-19. Study in general: Some COVID-19 samples were acute and others convalescent; all came from the United States, Italy and Spain. The cDNA or gDNA used as material had been derived from T cells, B-cell-depleted T cells, or PBMCs.

V gave up 5 bases and J gave up 2 bases, with 19 bases separating them. This CDR3 has 18 residues. Germline CDR1 reads SGHVS; CDR2 reads FQNEAQ. Authors' processing steps: Estimation of nucleated cell counts was performed using reference gene primer amplification. Only in-frame clones appear in the TCRdb table, and some are missing; sequencing was by immunoSEQ multiplex PCR. V, J and clone size derive from that table, while D and trimming were established from the DNA sequence. The sample consists of about 140,000 clones, 85% to 90% of them appearing once. The origin of this receptor is a man between 50 and 59 years old who had recovered from COVID-19. Sequenced: peripheral blood. This chain uses TRBV7-8 with TRBJ1-6; D gene uncertain. CDR3 sequence: CASSPGPPGSAYNSPLHF. In nucleotides, the CDR3 is TGTGCCAGCAGCCCTGGTCCCCCAGGATCCGCCTATAATTCACCCCTCCACTTT.